These 10 T cell receptor beta chains came from one sample sequenced in a study of blood T cell repertoires in COVID-19. The repertoire was sequenced with immunoSEQ multiplex PCR; TCRdb's copy has only in-frame clones and lacks some. The data hold about 140,000 clones, with about 84% observed a single time. What was sequenced was peripheral blood. The source of these receptors is a woman over 75 in a cohort sampled during active or convalescent COVID-19.

J is TRBJ1-5 and V is TRBV5-6, with 7 bases lining up with TRBD1. V dropped 2 bases and J dropped 1; count of bases not matched to a gene: 3. CDR1 SGHDT and CDR2 YYEEEE come from the germline V gene. CDR3 length: 15 residues. CDR3 loop: CASSFRQGSNQPQHF. CDR3 nucleotides: TGTGCCAGCAGCTTCCGACAGGGAAGCAATCAGCCCCAGCATTTT.

The V and J genes are TRBV2 and TRBJ2-7; TRBD1 is a possible D gene (6 bases). Germline assignment: CDR1 SNHLY and CDR2 FYNNEI. Trimming left V 3 bases short and J 2 bases short, with 8 bases between. This CDR3 has 13 residues. The CDR3 loop is CASSEDSTYEQYF. The CDR3 nucleotides read TGTGCCAGCAGTGAGGACAGCACCTACGAGCAGTACTTC.

J is TRBJ1-3 and V is TRBV4-1; 8 bases align to TRBD1. The CDR3 has 16 residues. Germline CDR1 reads MGHRA; CDR2 reads YSYEKL. V was clipped by 8 bases and J by 1 base; unmatched bases: 10. This chain's CDR3 is CASAQGAAFSGNTIYF. The CDR3 bases are TGCGCCAGCGCTCAGGGGGCCGCTTTTTCTGGAAACACCATATATTTT.

The chain is built from TRBV6-6 and TRBJ2-1, with 10 nucleotides matching TRBD1. V shed 2 bases and J 6 bases; nucleotides not matched to a gene: 4. The CDR3 contains 15 residues. CDR1 MNHNY and CDR2 SVGAGI come from the germline V gene (reference sequence). The CDR3 coding sequence is TGTGCCAGCAGTTACCGCGGACAGGGGGGCAATGAGCAGTTCTTC. Translation gives CASSYRGQGGNEQFF.

This clone was seen only once. The chain is built from TRBV4-2 and TRBJ2-1; the match to TRBD2 covers 9 bases. Germline V gene lookup returns CDR1 LGHNA and CDR2 YNFKEQ. The J segment lost 13 bases and the V segment lost 0 bases, leaving 10 bases of the junction unmatched. CDR3 size: 15 residues. CDR3 loop: CASSQDRAGGVAQFF. The CDR3 DNA follows: TGTGCCAGCAGCCAAGATCGGGCGGGGGGGGTCGCTCAGTTCTTC.

This chain links TRBV27 with TRBJ2-3; 8 bases fit TRBD1. Trimming at V came to 0 bases and at J to 0 bases, leaving 8 bases not matched to a gene. The germline V gene has CDR1 MNHEY and CDR2 SMNVEV (reference sequence). There are 18 residues in the CDR3. The CDR3 loop reads CASSLSALGQGSTDTQYF. The CDR3, as DNA: TGTGCCAGCAGTTTATCGGCCCTCGGACAGGGAAGCACAGATACGCAGTATTTT.

The genes are TRBV3-1 (or the pseudogene TRBV3-2) and TRBJ1-6, with 7 nucleotides matching TRBD1. This CDR3 comprises 14 residues. The trim removed 1 base at V and 12 bases at J, leaving 6 bases unmatched. Germline CDR1 LGHDT, CDR2 YNNKEL (reference sequence). In DNA, the CDR3 is TGTGCCAGCAGCCAAGGGACAGGTTCACAACCCCTCCACTTT. Translating it yields CASSQGTGSQPLHF.

The gene calls are TRBV5-1 and TRBJ1-2; D ambiguous. Germline CDR1 reads SGHRS; CDR2 reads YFSETQ. This CDR3 is 14 amino acids long. V was clipped by 0 bases and J by 4 bases, with 10 bases between them. The CDR3 loop reads CASSLDRVPYGYTF. The CDR3 DNA follows: TGCGCCAGCAGCTTGGATCGGGTCCCCTATGGCTACACCTTC.

This clone was recorded only once. This chain uses TRBV7-9 with TRBJ2-5, with a weak D call TRBD2 (5 bases). Germline V gives CDR1 SEHNR, CDR2 FQNEAQ (reference sequence). V was cut by 6 bases and J by 4 bases, with 15 bases left in between. The CDR3 has 14 residues. The chain's CDR3 is CASRGTGIGETQYF. In nucleotides, the CDR3 is TGTGCCAGCAGGGGCACGGGGATTGGAGAGACCCAGTACTTC.

The chain recombines TRBV5-1 with TRBJ1-6; TRBD1 is a possible D gene (5 bases). The CDR3 contains 16 residues. From germline, CDR1 is SGHRS and CDR2 YFSETQ. V shed 4 bases and J shed 7 bases, with 18 bases lying between them. The CDR3 is CASSGSGELLNSPLHF. CDR3 coding DNA: TGCGCCAGCAGCGGCTCGGGGGAACTTCTCAATTCACCCCTCCACTTT. Together with reference TRBV5-1 and TRBJ1-6, the CDR3 gives the full variable domain: KAGVTQTPRYLIKTRGQQVTLSCSPISGHRSVSWYQQTPGQGLQFLFEYFSETQRNKGNFPGRFSGRQFSNSRSEMNVSTLELGDSALYLCASSGSGELLNSPLHFGNGTRLTVT.